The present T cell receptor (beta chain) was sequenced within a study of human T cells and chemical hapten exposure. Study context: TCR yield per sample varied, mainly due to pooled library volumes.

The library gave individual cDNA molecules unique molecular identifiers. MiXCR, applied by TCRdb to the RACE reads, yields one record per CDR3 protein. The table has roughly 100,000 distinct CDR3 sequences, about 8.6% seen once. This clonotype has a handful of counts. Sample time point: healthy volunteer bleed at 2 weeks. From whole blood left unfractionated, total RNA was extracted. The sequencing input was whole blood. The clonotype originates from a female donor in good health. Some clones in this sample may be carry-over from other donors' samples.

This CDR3 is CASSGGLAYEQYF. DNA for the CDR3: TGTGCCAGCAGTGGGGGACTAGCCTACGAGCAGTACTTC. V gene TRBV25-1 combines with J gene TRBJ2-7; 8 positions agree with TRBD2. The J segment lost 2 bases and the V segment lost 4 bases, leaving 1 base of the junction unmatched. The CDR3 extends over 13 amino acids. Per germline, CDR1 MGHDK and CDR2 SYGVNS.